This T cell receptor beta chain was retrieved from a study of blood T cell repertoires in COVID-19. Study summary: PBMCs, B-cell-depleted T cells, or T cells were the source of the cDNA or gDNA that made up the material.

Trimming removed 5 bases from V and 8 bases from J; junction bases left unmatched: 9. This CDR3 region has 14 residues. The germline V gene has CDR1 MNHEY and CDR2 SVGAGI. Data came from immunoSEQ multiplex PCR; TCRdb stores just in-frame clones and leaves some out. The sample consists of almost 350,000 clones, roughly nine tenths of them appearing once. The sequencing sample was made of peripheral blood. This TCR was sampled from an older woman with COVID-19, enrolled during active disease. This chain uses TRBV6-5 with TRBJ1-2, with 9 bases aligning to TRBD1. CDR3 sequence (DNA): TGTGCCAGCAGTAGGGTGGGGACAGGGATCGGCTACACCTTC. It encodes CASSRVGTGIGYTF.